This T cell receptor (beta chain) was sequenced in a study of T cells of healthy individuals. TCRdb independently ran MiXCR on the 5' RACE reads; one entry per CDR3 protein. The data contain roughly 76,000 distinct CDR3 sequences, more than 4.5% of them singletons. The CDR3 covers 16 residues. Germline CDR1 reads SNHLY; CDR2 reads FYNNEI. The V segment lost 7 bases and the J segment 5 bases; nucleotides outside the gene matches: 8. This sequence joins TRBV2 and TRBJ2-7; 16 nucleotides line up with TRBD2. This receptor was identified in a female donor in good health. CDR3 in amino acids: CASTPGLAGGHDEQYF. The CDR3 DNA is TGTGCCAGCACTCCGGGACTAGCGGGAGGGCATGACGAGCAGTACTTC.